A single sample is the source of the 20 T cell receptor beta chains below, sequenced in a study of T cell changes during pregnancy in multiple sclerosis. Sequencing was performed with immunoSEQ multiplex PCR; in TCRdb, only in-frame clones are kept and a portion is missing. The sample carries tens of thousands of clones, approximately 90% recorded once. The sequences come from peripheral blood, collected in the second trimester of pregnancy. The receptors come from a female donor in good health, enrolled as a control in a pregnancy study.

The rearrangement uses TRBV6-4 and TRBJ2-1; D remains unclear. V gave up 2 bases and J gave up 9 bases, with 11 bases separating them. There are 13 residues in the CDR3. The V gene's germline CDR1 is MRHNA and CDR2 SNTAGT. The CDR3 region has the DNA TGTGCCAGCAGTGACCGCGAGTCTGGTGAGCAGTTCTTC. Its translation: CASSDRESGEQFF.

The V gene is TRBV28, the J gene TRBJ2-2; the match to TRBD2 covers 9 bases. CDR1 and CDR2 (germline): MDHEN, SYDVKM. V trimming: 5 bases; J trimming: 5 bases; junction bases outside the gene matches: 12. This CDR3 has 17 amino acids. The CDR3 spells CASSPRWRGGGTGELFF. In DNA form, the CDR3 reads TGTGCCAGCAGTCCCCGTTGGCGGGGGGGAGGGACCGGGGAGCTGTTTTTT.

In DNA, the CDR3 is TGTGCCAGCACCTATTCCCCGGGTACGCAGTATTTT. It encodes CASTYSPGTQYF. The chain has TRBV28 and TRBJ2-3; no reliable D call. V lost 7 bases to trimming and J lost 8 bases, with 13 bases between them. The germline V gene has CDR1 MDHEN and CDR2 SYDVKM. This CDR3 is built from 12 residues.

The chain couples TRBV28 to TRBJ1-2, with 7 bases lining up with TRBD1. The junction had 7 bases not matched to a gene; V was cut back by 5 bases and J by 1 base. This CDR3 has 15 amino acids. The germline gives CDR1 MDHEN, CDR2 SYDVKM. The CDR3 is CASSTRQGFNYGYTF. The CDR3 nucleotides are TGTGCCAGCAGTACTCGACAGGGTTTTAACTATGGCTACACCTTC.

The chain couples TRBV5-1 to TRBJ2-3; TRBD2 matches at 8 bases. Germline CDR1 is SGHRS and CDR2 is YFSETQ. The CDR3 runs 16 residues. The junction had 7 bases not matched to a gene; V was cut back by 4 bases and J by 0 bases. CDR3 amino acids: CASSMTGGSSTDTQYF. CDR3 coding DNA: TGCGCCAGCAGCATGACGGGGGGGTCTAGCACAGATACGCAGTATTTT.

A few counts support this clone. The chain recombines TRBV7-9 with TRBJ2-4; D unclear. Germline V gene sequence: CDR1 SEHNR, CDR2 FQNEAQ (reference sequence). The V end lost 5 bases, the J end lost 7 bases, and 12 bases lay between the germline ends. This CDR3 comprises 13 residues. CDR3 sequence: CASSPLPGNIQYF. CDR3 coding DNA: TGTGCCAGCAGCCCTTTACCCGGGAACATTCAGTACTTC.

The V and J genes are TRBV6-5 and TRBJ2-5, with 10 bases that match TRBD1. From germline, CDR1 is MNHEY and CDR2 SVGAGI. With 6 bases clipped from V and 4 bases from J, the junction kept 8 bases outside the gene matches. This CDR3 contains 15 residues. The CDR3: CASSKTGGKGETQYF. DNA of the CDR3: TGTGCCAGCAGCAAGACAGGGGGCAAAGGAGAGACCCAGTACTTC.

The chain carries TRBV9 and TRBJ2-7; perhaps TRBD2 as D (5 bases). The CDR3 runs to 13 residues. Per the germline V gene, CDR1 is SGDLS and CDR2 is YYNGEE. Trimming took off 4 bases at V and 3 bases at J, with 11 bases between the two ends. CDR3: CASSLGSNYEQYF. As DNA, the CDR3 is TGTGCCAGCAGCCTTGGGAGCAACTACGAGCAGTACTTC.

The chain recombines TRBV4-1 with TRBJ1-5, with TRBD1 identical over 7 bases. V shed 4 bases, J shed 4 bases, and the junction held 7 bases outside the gene matches. Germline V CDR1 and CDR2: MGHRA, YSYEKL. CDR3 length: 15 amino acids. CDR3 sequence reads: CASSPYRGKNQPQHF. CDR3 coding DNA: TGCGCCAGCAGCCCTTACAGGGGAAAGAATCAGCCCCAGCATTTT.

The chain recombines TRBV6-1 with TRBJ2-5; D might be TRBD2 (5 bases). The CDR3 runs to 13 residues. Germline V gene data show CDR1 as MNHNS and CDR2 as SASEGT. V lost 4 bases to trimming and J lost 4 bases, with 10 bases between them. CDR3: CASSGFEGETQYF. The CDR3 nucleotides are TGTGCCAGCAGTGGTTTTGAGGGAGAGACCCAGTACTTC.

This clone was observed a handful of times. The J gene is TRBJ2-7, the V gene TRBV7-8; D unclear. With 5 bases removed from V and 2 bases from J, the gap between germline ends came to 7 bases. Germline V gene lookup returns CDR1 SGHVS and CDR2 FQNEAQ. The CDR3 runs 12 residues. The CDR3 region has the DNA TGTGCCAGCAGCACAAGAACCTACGAGCAGTACTTC. Amino acid sequence: CASSTRTYEQYF.

V is TRBV4-2 and J is TRBJ1-2, with D uncertain. The CDR3 consists of 13 residues. CDR1 and CDR2 (germline): LGHNA, YNFKEQ. Between the trimmed V and J ends, which lost 3 bases and 8 bases, there was a span of 13 bases. The CDR3: CASSHPGGEGYTF. CDR3 in DNA: TGTGCCAGCAGCCATCCCGGCGGGGAGGGCTACACCTTC.

The chain couples TRBV6-5 to TRBJ1-4, with D possibly matching TRBD1 (5 bases). This CDR3 spans 15 amino acids. V lost 2 bases and J lost 8, with 15 bases in between. Germline CDR1 MNHEY, CDR2 SVGAGI. CDR3 sequence (DNA): TGTGCCAGCAGTTACCGGCAGGGTCGGAGCGAAAAACTGTTTTTT. It specifies CASSYRQGRSEKLFF.

This clone was observed a handful of times. The V and J genes are TRBV19 and TRBJ2-7, with D uncertain. This CDR3 is 17 amino acids long. The V and J ends lost 1 base and 2 bases respectively, with 18 bases between them. CDR1 LNHDA and CDR2 SQIVND come from the germline V gene (reference sequence). CDR3 protein: CASSIASSETATYEQYF. The DNA for the CDR3 is TGTGCCAGTAGTATAGCTTCCTCGGAAACAGCCACCTACGAGCAGTACTTC. The variable domain in full, completed from reference TRBV19 and TRBJ2-7, reads DGGITQSPKYLFRKEGQNVTLSCEQNLNHDAMYWYRQDPGQGLRLIYYSQIVNDFQKGDIAEGYSVSREKKESFPLTVTSAQKNPTAFYLCASSIASSETATYEQYFGPGTRLTVT.

The DNA for the CDR3 is TGCAGCGCAGGGGGCTCTGGAAACACCATATATTTT. Translation gives CSAGGSGNTIYF. This chain uses TRBV29-1 with TRBJ1-3; 7 bases are a match to TRBD1. This CDR3 comprises 12 residues. Germline V lookup: CDR1 SQVTM, CDR2 ANQGSEA. V gave up 7 bases and J gave up 0 bases; unmatched junction bases: 0.

CDR3 nucleotide sequence: TGTGCCAGCAGCTTAGGGGTCTCTAGAGGGTCTGGAAACACCATATATTTT. The encoded protein is CASSLGVSRGSGNTIYF. V and J are TRBV7-2 and TRBJ1-3; D gene ambiguous. This CDR3 is 17 amino acids long. Germline V lookup: CDR1 SGHTA, CDR2 FQGNSA. The ends were cut back, 1 base at V and 1 base at J, with 14 bases in the middle.

The chain couples TRBV12-5 to TRBJ1-1; D uncertain. Trimming shortened V by 1 base and J by 0 bases, and 9 bases separated the two germline ends. Germline assignment: CDR1 LGHNT and CDR2 FRNRAP. This CDR3 is 15 amino acids long. CDR3 residues: CASGLAPPMNTEAFF. In DNA form, the CDR3 reads TGTGCTAGTGGTTTGGCCCCCCCTATGAACACTGAAGCTTTCTTT.

The chain combines TRBV5-1 with TRBJ1-4; a possible D gene is TRBD1 (5 bases). The CDR3 has 15 amino acids. Germline values: CDR1 SGHRS, CDR2 YFSETQ. The V end was cut by 1 base, the J end by 0 bases, with 7 bases between. CDR3 amino acids: CASSLRQSTNEKLFF. The CDR3 DNA reads TGCGCCAGCAGCTTGCGACAGTCAACTAATGAAAAACTGTTTTTT. The full variable domain, its missing parts supplied by reference TRBV5-1 and TRBJ1-4, is KAGVTQTPRYLIKTRGQQVTLSCSPISGHRSVSWYQQTPGQGLQFLFEYFSETQRNKGNFPGRFSGRQFSNSRSEMNVSTLELGDSALYLCASSLRQSTNEKLFFGSGTQLSVL.

The chain employs TRBV7-9 and TRBJ1-6, with 10 bases matching TRBD1. CDR1 is SEHNR and CDR2 is FQNEAQ in the germline V gene (reference sequence). After removal of 1 base from V and 10 bases from J, the junction contained 4 bases not matched to a gene. There are 15 residues in the CDR3. The CDR3 sequence is CASSLGQGAKSPLHF. The CDR3 DNA follows: TGTGCCAGCAGCTTAGGACAGGGGGCGAAATCACCCCTCCACTTT.

This chain connects TRBV7-2 to TRBJ2-7; maybe TRBD2 (6 bases). The CDR3 runs to 14 residues. Germline V gene data show CDR1 as SGHTA and CDR2 as FQGNSA. With 1 base removed from V and 6 bases from J, the gap between germline ends came to 13 bases. The CDR3 sequence is CASSLGGDLSEQYF. CDR3 DNA: TGTGCCAGCAGCTTAGGGGGGGACCTAAGCGAGCAGTACTTC.